What follows are 4 T cell receptor beta chains derived from one specimen sequenced in a study of T cells in Graves' hyperthyroidism and ophthalmopathy. Amplification of TCR beta CDR3 regions used RNA as the template. The HTBI primer set drove a first-round RT-PCR of the TCR CDR3. TCRdb reanalysed the multiplex PCR reads using MiXCR and keeps one entry per CDR3 protein. The top ten hold around 27% of the sample, which has some 510,000 distinct CDR3 sequences, around 20% seen once. The sample taken for sequencing was blood. All receptors come from a man aged 18 to 30 with Graves' hyperthyroidism.

This clonotype has just one count. The chain uses TRBV11-2 and TRBJ2-7; D ambiguous. The germline V gene has CDR1 SGHAT and CDR2 FQNNGV. The germline V and J ends were trimmed by 4 bases and 3 bases, with 13 bases remaining between them. The CDR3 contains 14 residues. CDR3 sequence (DNA): TGTGCCAGCAGCTCCCCTCGTGGTCTCTACGAGCAGTACGTC. Protein: CASSSPRGLYEQYV.

This clonotype was detected many times. The gene calls are TRBV7-6 and TRBJ2-5, with unresolved D. V dropped 2 bases and J dropped 7 bases, with 11 bases sitting between them. The CDR3 totals 13 residues. Germline V gives CDR1 SGHVS, CDR2 FNYEAQ. In DNA form, the CDR3 reads TGTGCCAGCAGCTTACGAAACTTAGGGACCCAGTACTTC. It translates to CASSLRNLGTQYF.

The table lists this clonotype with many counts. The chain uses TRBV6-1 and TRBJ2-2; D is undetermined. Germline V gene sequence: CDR1 MNHNS, CDR2 SASEGT. This CDR3 is 13 amino acids long. Trimming removed 6 bases at V and 6 bases at J, with 11 bases between. This CDR3 reads CASRARYPGELFF. Written as DNA, the CDR3 is TGTGCCAGCAGAGCTCGGTACCCCGGGGAGCTGTTTTTT.

At least ten counts were recorded for this clonotype. V gene TRBV28 combines with J gene TRBJ1-5, with D possibly being TRBD1 (5 bases). The CDR3 extends over 15 amino acids. Trimming pared 2 bases from V and 4 bases from J, leaving 12 bases between. Germline values: CDR1 MDHEN, CDR2 SYDVKM. CDR3 residues: CASSLRGLLNQPQHF. The CDR3 DNA sequence: TGTGCCAGCAGTTTAAGGGGACTGCTTAATCAGCCCCAGCATTTT. The full variable domain, completed using reference TRBV28 and TRBJ1-5, is DVKVTQSSRYLVKRTGEKVFLECVQDMDHENMFWYRQDPGLGLRLIYFSYDVKMKEKGDIPEGYSVSREKKERFSLILESASTNQTSMYLCASSLRGLLNQPQHFGDGTRLSIL.